These 14 T cell receptor beta chains came from one sample sequenced in a study of shared clonotypes between healthy human individuals. The protocol was immunoSEQ multiplex PCR, while the TCRdb copy is restricted to in-frame clones and leaves out a portion. The profile shows 2 million to 3 million clones, more than 90% of them singletons. The sample consisted of naive CD4+ T cells sorted from blood. Subset of the sample: CD45RA+ positively selected. These receptors were taken from a man aged 18 to 35 in good health.

This clone has just one count. The rearrangement uses TRBV18 and TRBJ2-6, with 8 nucleotides matching TRBD1. Germline CDR1 KGHSH, CDR2 LQKENI. The junction had 8 bases not matched to a gene; V was cut back by 2 bases and J by 2 bases. This CDR3 has 18 amino acids. CDR3 nucleotides: TGTGCCAGCTCACCATACGGACAGGGTCTAGCTGGGGCCAACGTCCTGACTTTC. Amino acids: CASSPYGQGLAGANVLTF. Full variable domain (outside the CDR3, taken from reference TRBV18 and TRBJ2-6): NAGVMQNPRHLVRRRGQEARLRCSPMKGHSHVYWYRQLPEEGLKFMVYLQKENIIDESGMPKERFSAEFPKEGPSILRIQQVVRGDSAAYFCASSPYGQGLAGANVLTFGAGSRLTVL.

The chain couples TRBV7-9 to TRBJ2-5; 8 positions agree with TRBD2. This CDR3 comprises 15 residues. The germline CDR1 and CDR2 sequences are SEHNR and FQNEAQ (reference sequence). V gave up 3 bases and J gave up 2 bases; unmatched junction bases: 5. CDR3 amino acids: CASSFTLAGQETQYF. CDR3 bases: TGTGCCAGCAGCTTTACGCTAGCGGGTCAAGAGACCCAGTACTTC.

The J gene is TRBJ1-6, the V gene TRBV2, with D possibly matching TRBD1 (5 bases). This CDR3 region has 15 residues. The V end lost 3 bases, the J end lost 8 bases, and 14 bases lay between the germline ends. CDR1 SNHLY and CDR2 FYNNEI come from the germline V gene. The CDR3 nucleotides are TGTGCCAGCAGTGAGGGGGGTTCGGAATATTCACCCCTCCACTTT. As protein: CASSEGGSEYSPLHF.

The chain has TRBV7-2 and TRBJ2-7; tentative D call: TRBD1 (6 bases). Germline V CDR1 and CDR2: SGHTA, FQGNSA. This CDR3 is built from 15 residues. Trimming removed 6 bases from V and 1 base from J, with 16 bases in between. The CDR3 sequence is CASRPAGVGSYEQYF. CDR3 nucleotides: TGTGCCAGCAGACCAGCAGGGGTGGGGTCCTACGAGCAGTACTTC.

This clone was seen once. The V gene is TRBV5-1, the J gene TRBJ2-2; D is possibly TRBD2 (5 bases). CDR1 is SGHRS and CDR2 is YFSETQ in the germline V gene. The CDR3 runs 16 residues. V was cut by 4 bases and J by 3 bases, with 16 bases left in between. In nucleotides, the CDR3 is TGCGCCAGCAGCACCGGGGTCGGAATAGACACCGGGGAGCTGTTTTTT. The encoded protein is CASSTGVGIDTGELFF.

This clone was detected a few times. This chain uses TRBV19 with TRBJ1-5, with D possibly TRBD1 on 6 matching bases. The V end lost 6 bases, the J end lost 7 bases, and 10 bases lay between the germline ends. The CDR3 covers 12 residues. Germline CDR1 reads LNHDA; CDR2 reads SQIVND (reference sequence). CDR3 region: CASSIQGQPQHF. The CDR3 DNA is TGTGCCAGTAGCATACAGGGACAGCCCCAGCATTTT.

The rearrangement uses TRBV6-1 and TRBJ1-5; D is unresolved. Germline CDR1 MNHNS, CDR2 SASEGT. CDR3 size: 14 residues. Between the trimmed V and J ends, which lost 1 base and 4 bases, there was a span of 8 bases. The CDR3 nucleotides are TGTGCCAGCAGTGAAGTAAAAGGAAATCAGCCCCAGCATTTT. Translation: CASSEVKGNQPQHF.

This clone has a handful of counts. V usage is TRBV7-9 and J usage is TRBJ1-6; TRBD1 aligns across 7 bases. Germline lookup yields CDR1 SEHNR and CDR2 FQNEAQ (reference sequence). V shed 5 bases, J shed 5 bases, and the junction held 6 bases outside the gene matches. The length of the CDR3 is 15 residues. CDR3 in DNA: TGTGCCAGCAGCGCGGGACAGACAAATAATTCACCCCTCCACTTT. Amino acids: CASSAGQTNNSPLHF.

V usage is TRBV5-1 and J usage is TRBJ1-1; 9 positions agree with TRBD1. The junction had 10 bases not matched to a gene; V was cut back by 4 bases and J by 3 bases. CDR1 and CDR2 (germline): SGHRS, YFSETQ. This CDR3 comprises 16 residues. CDR3 bases: TGCGCCAGCAGCCCCGGGACAGGGAATAAGGACACTGAAGCTTTCTTT. It yields the protein CASSPGTGNKDTEAFF.

In its sample, this clone was seen once. The V gene is TRBV6-6, the J gene TRBJ1-1; tentatively, D is TRBD1 (5 bases). V was trimmed by 5 bases and J by 3 bases, leaving 13 bases between them. Germline CDR1 reads MNHNY; CDR2 reads SVGAGI (reference sequence). CDR3 length: 14 amino acids. The CDR3 DNA sequence: TGTGCCAGCAGTCCAGGGCTCCCGTACACTGAAGCTTTCTTT. Its translation: CASSPGLPYTEAFF.

The chain links TRBV10-3 to TRBJ2-7; 9 bases align to TRBD2. Per the germline V gene, CDR1 is ENHRY and CDR2 is SYGVKD. J was trimmed by 6 bases and V by 0 bases; bases with no gene match: 9. There are 16 residues in the CDR3. The CDR3, as DNA: TGTGCCATCAGTGAGTCGACTAGCGGAAAATTGTCCGAGCAGTACTTC. Residues: CAISESTSGKLSEQYF.

The rearrangement joins TRBV29-1 to TRBJ1-5; the match to TRBD1 covers 8 bases. The germline V gene has CDR1 SQVTM and CDR2 ANQGSEA. CDR3 length: 18 residues. V lost 4 bases and J lost 7; bases outside the gene matches: 21. The CDR3 nucleotides are TGCAGCGTTGGTACCCCTAGGACAGGGAAGTATCCCAACCAGCCCCAGCATTTT. Its protein product is CSVGTPRTGKYPNQPQHF.

This rearrangement joins TRBV7-2 to TRBJ2-1; D possibly matches TRBD1 or TRBD2 (5 bases each). The CDR3 loop spans 16 amino acids. V dropped 2 bases and J dropped 4 bases, with 15 bases sitting between them. The V gene's germline CDR1 is SGHTA and CDR2 FQGNSA. For the CDR3, the DNA is TGTGCCAGCAGCTTAATCACGGGGCAGCTTTACAATGAGCAGTTCTTC. Amino acids: CASSLITGQLYNEQFF.

This chain uses TRBV18 with TRBJ1-2; D unclear. The CDR3 extends over 14 amino acids. Trimming removed 5 bases at V and 5 bases at J, with 15 bases between. Germline assignment: CDR1 KGHSH and CDR2 LQKENI. CDR3 DNA: TGTGCCAGCTCAACTCGGACGGCGGGTTATGGCTACACCTTC. This codes for CASSTRTAGYGYTF.